These T cell receptor beta chains were read from a single sample in a study of radiotherapy plus CTLA-4 blockade in lung cancer. Method: immunoSEQ multiplex PCR; TCRdb's copy keeps in-frame clones and lacks some. In the table there are 65,000 to 85,000 clones, approximately 76% of which are singletons. The sequenced sample was peripheral blood, obtained from a patient treated with radiotherapy plus ipilimumab. These TCRs come from a human donor with non-small cell lung cancer whose response to radiotherapy plus ipilimumab could not be evaluated. Some clones in this sample may be carry-over from other donors' samples. Both conserved end residues are part of each CDR3. A D gene is named only where the DNA matches it firmly. Clone size is shown for a subset of rows, as once, few, many or a class of expanded clone.

CDR3aa: CACLGQGNSPLHF
CDR3nt: TGTGCCTGCTTAGGACAGGGAAATTCACCCCTCCACTTT
len: 13
v_gene: TRBV30
d_gene: TRBD1
abundance: once
j_gene: TRBJ1-6

CDR3aa: CASSWGQAGELFF
CDR3nt: TGTGCCAGCAGCTGGGGACAGGCCGGGGAGCTGTTTTTT
len: 13
v_gene: TRBV7-2
d_gene: TRBD1
abundance: few
j_gene: TRBJ2-2

CDR3aa: CASGQNEQFF
CDR3nt: TGTGCCAGTGGCCAGAATGAGCAGTTCTTC
len: 10
v_gene: TRBV19
d_gene: -
abundance: few
j_gene: TRBJ2-1

CDR3aa: CASSLGTVSSYEQYF
CDR3nt: TGCGCCAGCAGCTTGGGGACAGTGAGCTCCTACGAGCAGTACTTC
len: 15
v_gene: TRBV5-1
d_gene: -
abundance: -
j_gene: TRBJ2-7

CDR3aa: CASSWTGNYGYTF
CDR3nt: TGTGCCAGCAGCTGGACAGGGAACTATGGCTACACCTTC
len: 13
v_gene: TRBV6-4
d_gene: TRBD1
abundance: few
j_gene: TRBJ1-2

CDR3aa: CASRRLQGASGNEKLFF
CDR3nt: TGTGCCAGCAGGCGTCTACAGGGGGCTTCTGGTAATGAAAAACTGTTTTTT
len: 17
v_gene: TRBV28
d_gene: TRBD1
abundance: -
j_gene: TRBJ1-4

CDR3aa: CASSYRTGGSDTQYF
CDR3nt: TGTGCCAGCAGTTACAGAACAGGGGGTTCGGATACGCAGTATTTT
len: 15
v_gene: TRBV6-5
d_gene: TRBD1
abundance: -
j_gene: TRBJ2-3

CDR3aa: CASGLQEDTEAFF
CDR3nt: TGTGCCAGCGGACTCCAGGAGGACACTGAAGCTTTCTTT
len: 13
v_gene: TRBV2
d_gene: -
abundance: -
j_gene: TRBJ1-1

CDR3aa: CASSGYRGLRDYGYTF
CDR3nt: TGTGCCAGCAGTGGATACAGGGGGCTAAGGGACTATGGCTACACCTTC
len: 16
v_gene: TRBV6-1
d_gene: TRBD1
abundance: -
j_gene: TRBJ1-2

CDR3aa: CASSYSWRVGNIQYF
CDR3nt: TGTGCCAGCAGTTACTCATGGAGGGTCGGAAACATTCAGTACTTC
len: 15
v_gene: TRBV6-5
d_gene: -
abundance: -
j_gene: TRBJ2-4

CDR3aa: CASSIDSESPYF
CDR3nt: TGTGCCAGTAGTATAGATTCGGAGTCGCCGTACTTC
len: 12
v_gene: TRBV19
d_gene: -
abundance: -
j_gene: TRBJ2-7

CDR3aa: CASTAGDRVMNTEAFF
CDR3nt: TGTGCCAGTACTGCCGGGGACAGGGTCATGAACACTGAAGCTTTCTTT
len: 16
v_gene: TRBV19
d_gene: TRBD1
abundance: -
j_gene: TRBJ1-1

CDR3aa: CSVVEGAYGYTF
CDR3nt: TGCAGCGTTGTAGAAGGGGCCTATGGCTACACCTTC
len: 12
v_gene: TRBV29-1
d_gene: -
abundance: once
j_gene: TRBJ1-2

CDR3aa: CASTDMGTGVGYGYTF
CDR3nt: TGTGCCAGCACCGATATGGGGACAGGGGTGGGCTATGGCTACACCTTC
len: 16
v_gene: TRBV2
d_gene: TRBD1
abundance: -
j_gene: TRBJ1-2

CDR3aa: CASSTRTGGETQYF
CDR3nt: TGTGCCAGCAGTACGAGGACAGGGGGAGAGACCCAGTACTTC
len: 14
v_gene: TRBV6-5
d_gene: TRBD1
abundance: -
j_gene: TRBJ2-5

CDR3aa: CAWRPGGGNEQFF
CDR3nt: TGTGCCTGGAGGCCCGGGGGGGGCAATGAGCAGTTCTTC
len: 13
v_gene: TRBV30
d_gene: TRBD2
abundance: -
j_gene: TRBJ2-1

CDR3aa: CASSPETGISGNTIYF
CDR3nt: TGTGCCAGCAGCCCCGAGACGGGAATCTCTGGAAACACCATATATTTT
len: 16
v_gene: TRBV7-2
d_gene: -
abundance: -
j_gene: TRBJ1-3

CDR3aa: CASSLIPGGSSTDTQYF
CDR3nt: TGTGCCAGCAGCCTCATCCCCGGGGGGTCAAGCACAGATACGCAGTATTTT
len: 17
v_gene: TRBV11-2
d_gene: TRBD2
abundance: -
j_gene: TRBJ2-3

CDR3aa: CASTPTGVNEQFF
CDR3nt: TGCGCCAGCACCCCTACCGGGGTGAATGAGCAGTTCTTC
len: 13
v_gene: TRBV5-1
d_gene: -
abundance: -
j_gene: TRBJ2-1

CDR3aa: CASAGRGGPMTYEQYF
CDR3nt: TGTGCCAGCGCCGGAAGGGGAGGGCCCATGACCTACGAGCAGTACTTC
len: 16
v_gene: TRBV28
d_gene: TRBD2
abundance: -
j_gene: TRBJ2-7

CDR3aa: CASSYTHRGRGYTF
CDR3nt: TGTGCCAGCAGTTACACTCACAGGGGAAGGGGCTACACCTTC
len: 14
v_gene: TRBV6-5
d_gene: TRBD1
abundance: -
j_gene: TRBJ1-2

CDR3aa: CASSPASHGGYTF
CDR3nt: TGTGCCAGCAGCCCTGCGAGCCACGGGGGCTACACCTTC
len: 13
v_gene: TRBV7-8
d_gene: -
abundance: -
j_gene: TRBJ1-2

CDR3aa: CAWSVSDEQYF
CDR3nt: TGTGCCTGGAGTGTATCCGACGAGCAGTACTTC
len: 11
v_gene: TRBV30
d_gene: -
abundance: few
j_gene: TRBJ2-7

CDR3aa: CASRGQAYSNQPQHF
CDR3nt: TGTGCCAGCAGGGGACAGGCCTATAGCAATCAGCCCCAGCATTTT
len: 15
v_gene: TRBV6-1
d_gene: TRBD1
abundance: -
j_gene: TRBJ1-5

CDR3aa: CASSYSRGGYGYTF
CDR3nt: TGTGCCAGCAGTTACTCGCGGGGGGGGTATGGCTACACCTTC
len: 14
v_gene: TRBV6-5
d_gene: -
abundance: -
j_gene: TRBJ1-2

CDR3aa: CASGPPIPRDTIYF
CDR3nt: TGTGCCAGCGGCCCGCCAATACCCCGTGACACCATATATTTT
len: 14
v_gene: TRBV6-1
d_gene: -
abundance: once
j_gene: TRBJ1-3

CDR3aa: CASSPGEGPPGNTIYF
CDR3nt: TGTGCCAGCTCACCAGGGGAGGGTCCCCCTGGAAACACCATATATTTT
len: 16
v_gene: TRBV18
d_gene: -
abundance: -
j_gene: TRBJ1-3

CDR3aa: CASSHYSGSSYNEQFF
CDR3nt: TGCGCCAGCAGCCACTATAGCGGGAGCTCCTACAATGAGCAGTTCTTC
len: 16
v_gene: TRBV4-3
d_gene: TRBD2
abundance: -
j_gene: TRBJ2-1

CDR3aa: CASSAPRGGMNTEAFF
CDR3nt: TGTGCCAGCAGTGCCCCGCGGGGGGGGATGAACACTGAAGCTTTCTTT
len: 16
v_gene: TRBV28
d_gene: -
abundance: -
j_gene: TRBJ1-1

CDR3aa: CASSDFRNTEAFF
CDR3nt: TGTGCCAGCAGTGACTTCAGGAACACTGAAGCTTTCTTT
len: 13
v_gene: TRBV6-4
d_gene: -
abundance: -
j_gene: TRBJ1-1

CDR3aa: CASSYDRFQETQYF
CDR3nt: TGTGCCAGCAGCTACGACAGGTTTCAAGAGACCCAGTACTTC
len: 14
v_gene: TRBV7-9
d_gene: -
abundance: -
j_gene: TRBJ2-5

CDR3aa: CASSLSGGNTEAFF
CDR3nt: TGCGCCAGCAGCTTGAGTGGAGGGAACACTGAAGCTTTCTTT
len: 14
v_gene: TRBV5-1
d_gene: -
abundance: -
j_gene: TRBJ1-1

CDR3aa: CASSQTGGLYGYTF
CDR3nt: TGTGCCAGCAGTCAAACAGGGGGCCTCTATGGCTACACCTTC
len: 14
v_gene: TRBV6-4
d_gene: TRBD1
abundance: -
j_gene: TRBJ1-2

CDR3aa: CASSALDREETQYF
CDR3nt: TGTGCCAGCAGCGCGCTGGACAGGGAAGAGACCCAGTACTTC
len: 14
v_gene: TRBV9
d_gene: TRBD1
abundance: -
j_gene: TRBJ2-5

CDR3aa: CASSVSSGGFTDTQYF
CDR3nt: TGTGCCAGCAGCGTTTCTAGCGGGGGGTTCACAGATACGCAGTATTTT
len: 16
v_gene: TRBV9
d_gene: TRBD2
abundance: -
j_gene: TRBJ2-3

CDR3aa: CASSPHPDEKLFF
CDR3nt: TGTGCCAGTAGTCCCCACCCGGATGAAAAACTGTTTTTT
len: 13
v_gene: TRBV19
d_gene: -
abundance: -
j_gene: TRBJ1-4

CDR3aa: CASSSLGAAPNDEQFF
CDR3nt: TGTGCCAGCAGCTCCTTGGGGGCGGCGCCCAACGATGAGCAGTTCTTC
len: 16
v_gene: TRBV5-4
d_gene: -
abundance: few
j_gene: TRBJ2-1

CDR3aa: CASSEGSLYGYTF
CDR3nt: TGTGCCAGCAGTGAGGGGAGCCTCTATGGCTACACCTTC
len: 13
v_gene: TRBV25-1
d_gene: -
abundance: -
j_gene: TRBJ1-2

CDR3aa: CASTATGDNEQFF
CDR3nt: TGTGCCAGCACCGCCACGGGGGACAATGAGCAGTTCTTC
len: 13
v_gene: TRBV9
d_gene: -
abundance: -
j_gene: TRBJ2-1

CDR3aa: CASTRTPGHSEFF
CDR3nt: TGTGCCAGCACCAGAACTCCGGGACACAGCGAATTCTTT
len: 13
v_gene: TRBV7-2
d_gene: -
abundance: -
j_gene: TRBJ1-1

CDR3aa: CASRASGQGAAYGYTF
CDR3nt: TGTGCCAGCAGAGCCTCGGGACAGGGGGCGGCCTATGGCTACACCTTC
len: 16
v_gene: TRBV2
d_gene: TRBD1
abundance: -
j_gene: TRBJ1-2

CDR3aa: CASSYRGVAGGGEQFF
CDR3nt: TGTGCCAGCAGCTACCGCGGGGTAGCGGGGGGGGGTGAGCAGTTCTTC
len: 16
v_gene: TRBV7-9
d_gene: TRBD2
abundance: -
j_gene: TRBJ2-1

CDR3aa: CASSFRDTSTDTQYF
CDR3nt: TGCGCCAGCAGCTTCCGGGACACAAGCACAGATACGCAGTATTTT
len: 15
v_gene: TRBV5-1
d_gene: -
abundance: -
j_gene: TRBJ2-3

CDR3aa: CASSRQGNEQFF
CDR3nt: TGTGCCAGCAGTCGACAGGGTAATGAGCAGTTCTTC
len: 12
v_gene: TRBV11-2
d_gene: TRBD1
abundance: -
j_gene: TRBJ2-1

CDR3aa: CASSLDRTREKLFF
CDR3nt: TGTGCCAGCAGCTTAGACAGGACCCGTGAAAAACTGTTTTTT
len: 14
v_gene: TRBV7-9
d_gene: -
abundance: few
j_gene: TRBJ1-4

CDR3aa: CASSKGQSYEQYF
CDR3nt: TGTGCCAGCAGCAAAGGACAGTCCTACGAGCAGTACTTC
len: 13
v_gene: TRBV9
d_gene: -
abundance: -
j_gene: TRBJ2-7

CDR3aa: CASSPTASGGAGETQYF
CDR3nt: TGCGCCAGCAGCCCAACGGCTAGCGGGGGGGCCGGTGAGACCCAGTACTTC
len: 17
v_gene: TRBV5-1
d_gene: TRBD2
abundance: -
j_gene: TRBJ2-5

CDR3aa: CSVATATSRNGEQFF
CDR3nt: TGCAGCGTCGCGACAGCGACCTCGCGAAACGGTGAGCAGTTCTTC
len: 15
v_gene: TRBV29-1
d_gene: -
abundance: -
j_gene: TRBJ2-1

CDR3aa: CASSLEGGGREQFF
CDR3nt: TGCGCCAGCAGCTTGGAGGGAGGCGGCCGTGAGCAGTTCTTC
len: 14
v_gene: TRBV5-1
d_gene: -
abundance: few
j_gene: TRBJ2-1

CDR3aa: CASSPGRGEQYF
CDR3nt: TGTGCCAGCAGCCCCGGACGGGGCGAGCAGTACTTC
len: 12
v_gene: TRBV11-3
d_gene: -
abundance: once
j_gene: TRBJ2-7

CDR3aa: CASSPSGTGGGYGYTF
CDR3nt: TGTGCCAGCTCACCTTCCGGGACAGGGGGCGGCTATGGCTACACCTTC
len: 16
v_gene: TRBV18
d_gene: TRBD1
abundance: few
j_gene: TRBJ1-2